This T cell receptor beta chain stems from a study of PD-1 blockade in classical Hodgkin lymphoma. General study findings and limits: The diversity seen at baseline in complete responders resembled that of newly diagnosed patients.

All trial patients relapsed after autologous stem cell transplantation. The study recorded best responses of complete response, partial response or progressive disease. Libraries were prepared by immunoSEQ multiplex PCR; TCRdb keeps only in-frame clonotypes and omits some of them. The table shows 150,000 or so clones, with about four fifths occurring only once. In the case of this clone: The antigen is not known.

The sample was peripheral blood mononuclear cells (PBMCs), taken before the second cycle of nivolumab. The TCR originated in a human donor with classical Hodgkin lymphoma.

CDR3 in amino acids: CASRHQGNTEAFF. The CDR3 DNA sequence: TGTGCCAGCAGACATCAGGGGAACACTGAAGCTTTCTTT. The genes are TRBV6-6 and TRBJ1-1; D perhaps matches TRBD1 (5 bases). The CDR3 extends over 13 amino acids. With 6 bases removed from V and 1 base from J, the gap between germline ends came to 9 bases. CDR1 and CDR2 (germline): MNHNY, SVGAGI (reference sequence).